The 9 T cell receptor beta chains below all came from one sample that was sequenced in a study of patients and donors after allogeneic stem cell transplantation. TCRdb re-analysed the RT-PCR reads in MiXCR, keeping a single row per CDR3 protein. The repertoire holds approximately 210,000 distinct CDR3 sequences, with roughly 40% as singletons. Sequencing input: blood, either unsorted or a sorted T cell fraction (not recorded which). Every receptor here comes from a human donor who was either an allogeneic HSCT recipient or a stem cell or donor lymphocyte infusion donor (not recorded which). It is not recorded whose cells these are; they may come from a transplant donor.

The chain has TRBV4-2 and TRBJ1-2, with 12 positions matching TRBD1. The CDR3 has 15 residues. The V segment lost 4 bases and the J segment 6 bases; nucleotides outside the gene matches: 6. Germline CDR1 reads LGHNA; CDR2 reads YNFKEQ. The CDR3 DNA is TGTGCCAGCAGCCCTTCCGGGACAGGGGGCAATGGCTACACCTTC. It specifies CASSPSGTGGNGYTF.

This clonotype was picked up a small number of times. The chain employs TRBV3-1 and TRBJ2-7, with TRBD2 matching over 12 bases. Germline trimming cut 4 bases from V and 4 bases from J; bases unmatched to any gene: 8. Germline loops: CDR1 LGHDT, CDR2 YNNKEL (reference sequence). The CDR3 contains 16 residues. The DNA for the CDR3 is TGTGCCAGCAGCCCAAGAAGCACTAGCGGGGGGTACGAGCAGTACTTC. Its translation is CASSPRSTSGGYEQYF.

The rearrangement uses TRBV5-6 and TRBJ1-2, with 7 bases aligning to TRBD1. Per germline, CDR1 SGHDT and CDR2 YYEEEE. The V segment lost 0 bases and the J segment 4 bases; nucleotides outside the gene matches: 3. The CDR3 is 14 residues long. CDR3 nucleotide sequence: TGTGCCAGCAGCTTGGAGGGGACAGCCTATGGCTACACCTTC. Encoded protein: CASSLEGTAYGYTF.

This chain uses TRBV7-2 with TRBJ2-1; TRBD1 might be the D (6 bases). The CDR3 is made up of 13 amino acids. Germline-derived CDR1 and CDR2 are SGHTA and FQGNSA. Trimming took off 7 bases at V and 6 bases at J, with 13 bases between the two ends. The CDR3 nucleotides read TGTGCCAGCATCTACAGGGAGACCAATGAGCAGTTCTTC. It is translated as CASIYRETNEQFF.

This clonotype was picked up a small number of times. The genes are TRBV7-9 and TRBJ1-1, with D hard to call. Between the trimmed V and J ends, which lost 2 bases and 3 bases, there was a span of 13 bases. Germline V gene data show CDR1 as SEHNR and CDR2 as FQNEAQ (reference sequence). The CDR3 runs to 15 residues. CDR3 DNA: TGTGCCAGCAGCTTAACGCAAACCCTGGACACTGAAGCTTTCTTT. It specifies CASSLTQTLDTEAFF.

This chain links TRBV24-1 with TRBJ2-5; possibly TRBD2 for D (6 bases). The CDR3 loop spans 13 amino acids. V was pared by 5 bases and J by 7 bases, with 13 bases between. CDR1 and CDR2 (germline): KGHDR, SFDVKD. The CDR3 reads CATSGGTAGTQYF. The DNA of the CDR3 is TGTGCCACCAGTGGCGGGACGGCCGGGACCCAGTACTTC.

This chain links TRBV14 with TRBJ2-5; the D is unclear. This CDR3 region has 17 residues. The germline gives CDR1 SGHDN, CDR2 FVKESK. Trimming cost V 4 bases and J 1 base, with 19 bases left between them. The CDR3 here is CASSPRNSPFSQETQYF. CDR3 sequence (DNA): TGTGCCAGCAGCCCAAGGAACTCCCCCTTCAGCCAAGAGACCCAGTACTTC. The full variable domain, with the rest looked up from reference TRBV14 and TRBJ2-5, is EAGVTQFPSHSVIEKGQTVTLRCDPISGHDNLYWYRRVMGKEIKFLLHFVKESKQDESGMPNNRFLAERTGGTYSTLKVQPAELEDSGVYFCASSPRNSPFSQETQYFGPGTRLLVL.

This clonotype was detected only a few times. The chain uses TRBV7-6 and TRBJ1-4, with a possible D match to TRBD1 (5 bases). Germline values: CDR1 SGHVS, CDR2 FNYEAQ. V was clipped by 5 bases and J by 4 bases, with 11 bases between them. The CDR3 contains 14 residues. The CDR3, as DNA: TGTGCCAGCAGCCGAGACAGTCATAATGAAAAACTGTTTTTT. Protein: CASSRDSHNEKLFF.

This clonotype was seen only a few times. The V and J genes are TRBV6-2 or TRBV6-3 and TRBJ1-5; D is undetermined. The CDR3 contains 13 residues. Trimming removed 2 bases at V and 2 bases at J, with 4 bases between. CDR1 is MNHEY and CDR2 is SVGEGT in the germline V gene. The CDR3 sequence: CASSYIRNQPQHF. The CDR3 bases are TGTGCCAGCAGTTACATTCGCAATCAGCCCCAGCATTTT.